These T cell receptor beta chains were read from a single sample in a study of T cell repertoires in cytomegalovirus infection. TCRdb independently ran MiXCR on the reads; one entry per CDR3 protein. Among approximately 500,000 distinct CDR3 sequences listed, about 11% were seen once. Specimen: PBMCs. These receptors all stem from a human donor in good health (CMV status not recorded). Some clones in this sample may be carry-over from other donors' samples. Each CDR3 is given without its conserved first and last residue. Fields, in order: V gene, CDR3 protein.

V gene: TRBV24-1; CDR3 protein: ATSDLRPLAGGGDTQY
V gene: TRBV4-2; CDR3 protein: ASSQGAAGGDGYT
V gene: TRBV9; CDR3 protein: ASSANNEQF
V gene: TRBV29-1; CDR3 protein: SVGGGNQPQH
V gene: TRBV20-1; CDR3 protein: SAELQVPGQPQH
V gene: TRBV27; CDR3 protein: ASSFLGRNYGYT
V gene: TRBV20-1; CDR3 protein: SARDVGLGDEQF
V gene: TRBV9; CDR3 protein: ASSPGDSPPNEQF
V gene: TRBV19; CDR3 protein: ASGDRDQPQH
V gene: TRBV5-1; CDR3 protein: ASSPVADSNQPQH
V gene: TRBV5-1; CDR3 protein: ASSPGTSSSYEQY
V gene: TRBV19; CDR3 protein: ASTPKGGTEAF
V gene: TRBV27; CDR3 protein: ASRPGTQPGGEQF
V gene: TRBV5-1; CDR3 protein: ASTLGRNTEAF
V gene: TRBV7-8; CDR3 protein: ASSPMGQGLGEAF
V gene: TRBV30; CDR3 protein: AWRPGTENSPLH
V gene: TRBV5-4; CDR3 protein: ASSRTGTGGYYGYT
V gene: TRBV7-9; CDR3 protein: ASSFPGAQETQY
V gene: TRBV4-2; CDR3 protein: ASSLGLRNEQF
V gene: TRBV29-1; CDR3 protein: SVGGTELNSPLH
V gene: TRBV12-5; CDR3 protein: ASGLVLTGVTEAF
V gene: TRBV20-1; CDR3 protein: SVLTSHEQF
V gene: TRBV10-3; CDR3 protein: AISSGFEQF
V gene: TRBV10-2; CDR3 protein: ASYQRGPYNEQF
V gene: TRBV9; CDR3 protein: ASSPWDGPLSSYNEQF
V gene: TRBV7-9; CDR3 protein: ASSSTFGSSYEQY
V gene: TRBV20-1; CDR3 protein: SASPGTSTDTQY
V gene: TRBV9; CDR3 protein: ASSVAGGGGYEQY
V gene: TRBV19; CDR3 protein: ASSRGEGKLF
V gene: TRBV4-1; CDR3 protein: ASSQVGIMNTEAF
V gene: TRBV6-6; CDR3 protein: ASSYRGTQPQH
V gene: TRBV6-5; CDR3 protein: ASRDDRGEKLF
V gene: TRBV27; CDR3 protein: ASSPARIGGSEAF
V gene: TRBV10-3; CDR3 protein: ATLVGGGATEAF
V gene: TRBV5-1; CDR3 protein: ASSIADQSTDTQY
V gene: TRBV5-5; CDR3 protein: ASSPRGGAVNSPLH
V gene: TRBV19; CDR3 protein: ASSFTGTGAYTEAF
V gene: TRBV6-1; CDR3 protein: ASNRGASGELF
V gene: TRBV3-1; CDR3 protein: ASSLGGTTYEQY
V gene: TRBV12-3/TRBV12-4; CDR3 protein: ASSPNGVPQH
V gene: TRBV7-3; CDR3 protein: ASSPGTSGSGEQF
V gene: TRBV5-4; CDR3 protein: ASSLAGSSPSGANVLT
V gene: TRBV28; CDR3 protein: ASSAGTGISGANVLT
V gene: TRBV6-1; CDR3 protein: ASSFGQGVGGNTGELF
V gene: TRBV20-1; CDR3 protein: SARPPDRYPTEAF
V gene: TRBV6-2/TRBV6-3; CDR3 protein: ASGGGGKTQF
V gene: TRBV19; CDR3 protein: ASRRWRGENIQY
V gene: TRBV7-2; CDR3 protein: ASSLDGSSYEQY
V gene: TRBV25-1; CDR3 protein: ASSGVARSEQF
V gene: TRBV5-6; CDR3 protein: ASSLDPSGFEQF
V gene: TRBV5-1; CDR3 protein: ASSRERESHEQY
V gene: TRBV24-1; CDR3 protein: ATGAPGELF
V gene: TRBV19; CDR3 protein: ASSFRDSLAANYGYT
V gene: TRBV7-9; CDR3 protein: ASSSGQGADTQY
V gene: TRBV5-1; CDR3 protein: ASRTSGRSNEQF